The 13 T cell receptor beta chains below were found in one sample sequenced in a study of T cell responses to AZD1222 COVID-19 vaccine. Some clones are missing from TCRdb's copy, which holds only in-frame ones; the method was immunoSEQ multiplex PCR. The table records about 140,000 clones, around 88% of them present only once. Sequenced here: peripheral blood, sampled on day 0 of AZD1222 vaccination. The receptors here all came from an adult in good health.

This clone was seen only once. This chain joins TRBV28 and TRBJ1-1; 7 positions match TRBD1. Germline V gene sequence: CDR1 MDHEN, CDR2 SYDVKM. This CDR3 comprises 15 residues. J was trimmed by 3 bases and V by 9 bases; bases with no gene match: 13. CDR3: CASSTATGVHTEAFF. The CDR3 DNA is TGTGCCAGTAGTACAGCTACAGGGGTTCACACTGAAGCTTTCTTT.

The chain recombines TRBV28 with TRBJ2-2; D is perhaps TRBD1 (6 bases). This CDR3 has 15 amino acids. Germline-derived CDR1 and CDR2 are MDHEN and SYDVKM. V lost 3 bases and J 5 bases, leaving 13 bases between the germline ends. CDR3 residues: CASSFGGAGTGELFF. The CDR3 nucleotides read TGTGCCAGCAGTTTTGGGGGCGCCGGGACCGGGGAGCTGTTTTTT.

In its sample, this clone was seen a few times. J is TRBJ2-7 and V is TRBV4-3; D perhaps matches TRBD1 (6 bases). Germline V gene data show CDR1 as LGHNA and CDR2 as YSLEER. Trimming pared 2 bases from V and 0 bases from J, leaving 14 bases between. The CDR3 has 16 amino acids. CDR3: CASSQTTGRYSYEQYF. The CDR3 nucleotides are TGCGCCAGCAGCCAAACGACAGGTAGATACTCCTACGAGCAGTACTTC.

The V and J genes are TRBV19 and TRBJ2-7, with a weak D call TRBD1 (6 bases). This CDR3 is built from 15 residues. The V end was cut by 6 bases, the J end by 5 bases, with 20 bases between. Per germline, CDR1 LNHDA and CDR2 SQIVND (reference sequence). In nucleotides, the CDR3 is TGTGCCAGTAGCTTTCAGGGGACCTCTGGGCACGAGCAGTACTTC. Its translation is CASSFQGTSGHEQYF.

V usage is TRBV5-4 and J usage is TRBJ2-1, with D perhaps TRBD1 (6 bases). Trimming stripped 3 bases from V and 2 bases from J, with 15 bases between. The CDR3 runs to 16 residues. CDR1 SGHNT and CDR2 YYREEE come from the germline V gene (reference sequence). This chain's CDR3 is CASSSPGGSPYNEQFF. The CDR3 bases are TGTGCCAGCAGCTCCCCTGGGGGCTCACCCTACAATGAGCAGTTCTTC.

V is TRBV5-1 and J is TRBJ2-2, with a weak D call TRBD2 (6 bases). Trimming pared 0 bases from V and 1 base from J, leaving 10 bases between. This CDR3 region has 16 residues. Germline V lookup: CDR1 SGHRS, CDR2 YFSETQ. The CDR3 spells CASSLATAGNTGELFF. In nucleotides, the CDR3 is TGCGCCAGCAGCTTGGCCACAGCGGGGAACACCGGGGAGCTGTTTTTT.

The chain couples TRBV7-9 to TRBJ1-4; tentatively, D is TRBD1 (5 bases). Germline values: CDR1 SEHNR, CDR2 FQNEAQ (reference sequence). The germline V and J ends were trimmed by 4 bases and 8 bases, with 14 bases remaining between them. This CDR3 is built from 14 residues. The CDR3 reads CASSWDSDIEKLFF. The CDR3 nucleotides are TGTGCCAGCAGCTGGGACTCGGACATAGAAAAACTGTTTTTT.

V and J are TRBV6-1 and TRBJ1-5; D uncertain. With 6 bases removed from V and 3 bases from J, the gap between germline ends came to 12 bases. The CDR3 runs 14 residues. Germline V gives CDR1 MNHNS, CDR2 SASEGT. The CDR3 coding sequence is TGTGCCAGCAGATCAGGCAGAGCCAATCAGCCCCAGCATTTT. This sequence encodes CASRSGRANQPQHF.

The CDR3 spells CASSVVLESGELFF. The CDR3 DNA follows: TGTGCCAGCAGCGTAGTGTTAGAGTCCGGGGAGCTGTTTTTT. V usage is TRBV9 and J usage is TRBJ2-2, with D unclear. Germline V lookup: CDR1 SGDLS, CDR2 YYNGEE. This CDR3 is built from 14 residues. Trimming cost V 0 bases and J 6 bases, with 9 bases left between them. The full variable domain, in which reference TRBV9 and TRBJ2-2 provide the parts outside the CDR3, is DSGVTQTPKHLITATGQRVTLRCSPRSGDLSVYWYQQSLDQGLQFLIQYYNGEERAKGNILERFSAQQFPDLHSELNLSSLELGDSALYFCASSVVLESGELFFGEGSRLTVL.

V usage is TRBV10-3 and J usage is TRBJ1-1; the D gene is possibly TRBD1 (5 bases). The CDR3 extends over 14 amino acids. Germline values: CDR1 ENHRY, CDR2 SYGVKD. V was pared by 6 bases and J by 5 bases, with 16 bases between. The CDR3 coding sequence is TGTGCCATCAGCGGGGACGCCCGGGGTACTGAAGCTTTCTTT. Translation: CAISGDARGTEAFF.

The chain employs TRBV5-4 and TRBJ2-7, with D hard to call. Germline loops: CDR1 SGHNT, CDR2 YYREEE (reference sequence). This CDR3 spans 15 amino acids. The V end lost 5 bases, the J end lost 0 bases, and 15 bases lay between the germline ends. This chain's CDR3 is CASRVAGPFSYEQYF. The CDR3, as DNA: TGTGCCAGCAGGGTGGCCGGTCCCTTCTCCTACGAGCAGTACTTC. Based on the CDR3 plus reference TRBV5-4 and TRBJ2-7, the full variable domain is ETGVTQSPTHLIKTRGQQVTLRCSSQSGHNTVSWYQQALGQGPQFIFQYYREEENGRGNFPPRFSGLQFPNYSSELNVNALELDDSALYLCASRVAGPFSYEQYFGPGTRLTVT.

This chain joins TRBV7-2 and TRBJ2-7; D possibly uses TRBD1 or TRBD2 (5 bases each). Germline V gene lookup returns CDR1 SGHTA and CDR2 FQGNSA. The CDR3 has 14 amino acids. The V end lost 7 bases, the J end lost 2 bases, and 15 bases lay between the germline ends. The CDR3 DNA sequence: TGTGCCAGCACCCCCGGGACCCAGGCCTACGAGCAGTACTTC. It codes for CASTPGTQAYEQYF.

This chain joins TRBV12-3 or TRBV12-4 and TRBJ1-2; D remains unclear. This CDR3 is 12 amino acids long. The V end was cut by 3 bases, the J end by 5 bases, with 7 bases between. The CDR3 DNA sequence: TGTGCCAGCAGTTTGTGGCGGTATGGCTACACCTTC. Translating gives CASSLWRYGYTF.